One sample yielded the 14 T cell receptor beta chains listed below, sequenced in a study of T cells in women clearing cervical HPV infection. The method was immunoSEQ multiplex PCR; TCRdb's version includes in-frame clones alone and lacks a portion of them. This specimen shows under 20,000 clones; the ten leading clones hold about 11%. Sequencing input: blood buffy coat. The receptors were gathered from a woman between 18 and 69 years old with a cervical HPV16 infection that either progressed to CIN3+ or cleared (not recorded which).

A remark on this clone: The read gets to within 3 residues of the CDR3 end, and the germline J gene fills in the rest. V and J are TRBV28 and TRBJ2-7, with 12 nucleotides matching TRBD2. After removal of 7 bases from V and 0 bases from J, the junction contained 10 bases not matched to a gene. CDR3 length: 17 amino acids. Per germline, CDR1 MDHEN and CDR2 SYDVKM. The sequenced part of the CDR3 DNA is TGTGCCAGCATGCCCCTCACTAGCGGGAGGATCTCCTACGAG. Its protein is CASMPLTSGRISYE. From start to end, the CDR3 is CASMPLTSGRISYEQYF.

On this clone: The read comes to an end 3 residues before the CDR3 does, leaving the germline J gene to fill in the end. The chain carries TRBV20-1 and TRBJ1-6; D is possibly TRBD1 (6 bases). V was cut by 7 bases and J by 7 bases, with 26 bases left in between. This CDR3 has 17 amino acids. Germline CDR1 and CDR2: DFQATT and SNEGSKA (reference sequence). CDR3 DNA, as far as it was read: TGCAGTGTTTTGGACAGCTCAATTTCGATCCAAAATTCACCC. Its translation is CSVLDSSISIQNSP. The CDR3 as a whole reads CSVLDSSISIQNSPLHF.

CDR3 DNA, as far as it was read: TGTGCCAGCAGCTTTAATTACAAGAACACTGAA. This codes for CASSFNYKNTE. The entire CDR3 is CASSFNYKNTEAFF. The genes are TRBV11-2 and TRBJ1-1; D remains unclear. With the read ending 3 residues before the CDR3 end, the germline J gene is used to fill in that end. The CDR3 runs 14 residues. The V end lost 3 bases, the J end lost 1 base, and 9 bases lay between the germline ends. In germline, CDR1 is SGHAT, CDR2 FQNNGV.

On this clone itself: The observed sequence ends 3 residues before the CDR3 terminus, with the missing tail filled in from the germline J gene. The J gene is TRBJ1-1, the V gene TRBV11-3; 10 bases agree with TRBD1. The CDR3 covers 14 residues. Unmatched junction bases numbered 7, after V lost 5 bases and J lost 7 bases. CDR1 is SGHNT, CDR2 YENEEA, per germline. The part of the CDR3 DNA that was read is TGTGCCAGCAGCCAAGGACAGGGGGAGAATGAA. Translation: CASSQGQGENE. The whole CDR3 sequence reads CASSQGQGENEAFF. Using reference TRBV11-3 and TRBJ1-1 for the parts outside the CDR3, the full variable domain is EAGVVQSPRYKIIEKKQPVAFWCNPISGHNTLYWYLQNLGQGPELLIRYENEEAVDDSQLPKDRFSAERLKGVDSTLKIQPAELGDSAVYLCASSQGQGENEAFFGQGTRLTVV.

With respect to this clone: With the read ending 3 residues before the CDR3 end, the germline J gene is used to fill in that end. The chain combines TRBV20-1 with TRBJ2-3; TRBD2 agrees at 8 bases. The germline CDR1 and CDR2 sequences are DFQATT and SNEGSKA (reference sequence). This CDR3 contains 12 residues. Trimming cost V 3 bases and J 5 bases; bases outside gene matches: 1. CDR3 DNA, as far as it was read: TGCAGTGCTAGCGGGGGGGGAGATACG. It is translated as CSASGGGDT. The full CDR3 sequence reads CSASGGGDTQYF.

Regarding this clone: The read ends 3 residues shy of where the CDR3 ends; the end is completed using the germline J gene. V is TRBV29-1 and J is TRBJ2-3, with a possible D match to TRBD1 (5 bases). The CDR3 length is 13 residues. V was cut by 4 bases and J by 2 bases, with 10 bases left in between. Per the germline V gene, CDR1 is SQVTM and CDR2 is ANQGSEA. CDR3 DNA (partial): TGCAGCGTTGCGGTAGGGGTCACAGATACG. Its translation is CSVAVGVTDT. The CDR3 in full is CSVAVGVTDTQYF.

Concerning this clone: The read falls 3 residues short of the CDR3 end, and the missing part is taken from the germline J gene. V is TRBV30 and J is TRBJ1-6; TRBD1 might be the D (6 bases). Per the germline V gene, CDR1 is GTSNPN and CDR2 is SVGIG (reference sequence). Trimming stripped 4 bases from V and 9 bases from J, with 19 bases between. The CDR3 loop spans 15 amino acids. The CDR3 protein is CAWTFFTGHISPLHF. CDR3 DNA (partial): TGTGCCTGGACCTTTTTCACAGGGCATATTTCACCC.

Points on this clone: Read coverage stops 3 residues before the CDR3 terminus; the germline J gene supplies the remainder. V gene TRBV7-9 combines with J gene TRBJ2-1; maybe TRBD1 (7 bases). V was cut by 4 bases and J by 9 bases, with 10 bases left in between. Per germline, CDR1 SEHNR and CDR2 FQNEAQ (reference sequence). This CDR3 has 12 amino acids. The CDR3 is CASSSQGGEQFF. CDR3 DNA, as far as it was read: TGTGCCAGCAGCTCCCAGGGGGGTGAG.

Points on this clone: The read is 3 residues too short to cover the CDR3 end, so that end is filled in from the germline J gene. The V gene is TRBV2, the J gene TRBJ2-7; a weak D match, TRBD2 (5 bases). This CDR3 has 12 residues. Germline values: CDR1 SNHLY, CDR2 FYNNEI. Trimming left V 5 bases short and J 2 bases short, with 7 bases between. CDR3 protein: CASSTSTYEQYF. The sequenced CDR3 bases are TGTGCCAGCAGTACTAGTACCTACGAG.

Remarks on this clone: The read falls 3 residues short of the CDR3 end, and the missing part is taken from the germline J gene. The V and J genes are TRBV30 and TRBJ2-3; 8 positions agree with TRBD2. The CDR3 extends over 15 amino acids. Germline CDR1 is GTSNPN and CDR2 is SVGIG (reference sequence). V lost 2 bases to trimming and J lost 3 bases; unmatched junction nucleotides: 7. CDR3 DNA (partial): TGTGCCTGGAGTTTCGCCGGGACTAGGACAGATACG. Translation: CAWSFAGTRTDT. The whole CDR3 region reads CAWSFAGTRTDTQYF.

Remarks on this clone: The CDR3 goes on 3 residues after the read ends, and that part is filled in from the germline J gene. The chain joins TRBV19 to TRBJ2-2, with D possibly TRBD2 on 6 matching bases. The CDR3 is made up of 13 amino acids. Per germline, CDR1 LNHDA and CDR2 SQIVND (reference sequence). Trimming shortened V by 6 bases and J by 5 bases, and 10 bases separated the two germline ends. CDR3 loop: CASRRGGTGELFF. The sequenced part of the CDR3 DNA is TGTGCCAGTAGGAGAGGAGGGACCGGGGAG.

On this clone itself: The read ends 3 residues before the CDR3 terminus; that terminus is restored from the germline J gene. This sequence joins TRBV20-1 and TRBJ1-2; 9 bases line up with TRBD1. V was pared by 6 bases and J by 5 bases, with 7 bases of the junction left unmatched. The CDR3 has 13 amino acids. Germline CDR1 reads DFQATT; CDR2 reads SNEGSKA (reference sequence). The CDR3 bases that were read are TGCAGTGCCATCACGGGACAGGGTTATGGC. Amino acid sequence: CSAITGQGYG. The whole CDR3 protein is CSAITGQGYGYTF.

Notes on this clone: Read data end 3 residues before the CDR3 end; the end is taken from the germline J gene. The chain has TRBV5-1 and TRBJ2-1; TRBD1 agrees at 8 bases. Germline-derived CDR1 and CDR2 are SGHRS and YFSETQ. The junction had 12 bases not matched to a gene; V was cut back by 4 bases and J by 6 bases. The CDR3 covers 16 residues. The CDR3 sequence: CASSTPLPGGINEQFF. CDR3 DNA, as far as it was read: TGCGCCAGCAGCACGCCCCTTCCAGGGGGCATCAATGAG.

Comment on this clone: Read coverage stops 3 residues before the CDR3 terminus; the germline J gene supplies the remainder. The V call is TRBV5-1, the J call TRBJ2-6, with D tentatively TRBD1 (6 bases). CDR1 and CDR2 (germline): SGHRS, YFSETQ. The CDR3 is made up of 20 amino acids. V was cut by 0 bases and J by 0 bases, with 19 bases left in between. The CDR3 bases that were read are TGCGCCAGCAGCTTGGCCCCCCGGCTGAGGGGGTACTCTGGGGCCAACGTC. This sequence encodes CASSLAPRLRGYSGANV. The entire CDR3 protein is CASSLAPRLRGYSGANVLTF.